A few counts support the clone carrying this T cell receptor beta chain. The data were taken from a study of beta chain features in type 1 diabetes. Study at large: Patients were similar to healthy donors in age and gender (as well as in cell yields). All samples combined gave over 100 million sorted cells for examination.

Looked up from germline, CDR1 is LNHDA and CDR2 is SQIVND (reference sequence). This CDR3 contains 15 residues. Trimming left V 3 bases short and J 0 bases short, with 11 bases between. Of the isolated RNA, all was reverse transcribed, and so the sequenced material was expressed TCRB transcripts. Assay: immunoSEQ multiplex PCR; the TCRdb copy retains only in-frame clones and omits some. The data contain about 250,000 clones, less than 15% of them seen just once; the ten biggest clones take up more than 0.02%. Donors underwent one heparinised blood draw, around 120 mL on average. CD45RO/CCR7/CD25/CD127/CD95/CD27 staining was used to isolate CD4+ naive, central memory, regulatory and stem cell-like memory cells by sorting.

The sample consisted of naive CD4+ T cells from blood. The receptor's source is a woman aged 40 to 49 in good health. This sequence joins TRBV19 and TRBJ1-1; D gene unclear. The CDR3 DNA reads as TGTGCCAGTAGTATGGTTGGCACCATGAACACTGAAGCTTTCTTT. Protein sequence: CASSMVGTMNTEAFF.